The 20 T cell receptor beta chains in this list originate from one sample, sequenced in a study of cytomegalovirus exposure and HLA in healthy donors. Clones were sequenced by immunoSEQ multiplex PCR, and TCRdb holds only the in-frame ones, with some missing. Among 150,000 or so clones listed, 86% were seen once. Sequenced material: PBMCs. The receptors originated from a human donor in good health.

V and J are TRBV6-5 and TRBJ1-2; D call uncertain. CDR1 and CDR2 (germline): MNHEY, SVGAGI. CDR3 length: 14 amino acids. V dropped 0 bases and J dropped 3 bases, with 8 bases sitting between them. As DNA, the CDR3 is TGTGCCAGCAGTTACTCGGGCAGCTACTATGGCTACACCTTC. The encoded protein is CASSYSGSYYGYTF.

CDR3 nucleotides: TGCGCCAGCAGCTTGGGGCCGGGCCTAGCGGGAGTAAATGAGCAGTTCTTC. Translating it yields CASSLGPGLAGVNEQFF. The chain is built from TRBV5-1 and TRBJ2-1; 10 bases map to TRBD2. This CDR3 has 17 residues. V lost 0 bases to trimming and J lost 7 bases; unmatched junction nucleotides: 10. CDR1 and CDR2 from the germline V gene are SGHRS and YFSETQ.

The genes are TRBV13 and TRBJ1-3; D call uncertain. The CDR3 runs to 14 residues. The V gene lost 3 bases and the J gene lost 2 bases, with 8 bases spanning the gap. Germline-derived CDR1 and CDR2 are PRHDT and FYEKMQ (reference sequence). Here the CDR3 reads CASSFSGPGNTIYF. CDR3 coding DNA: TGTGCCAGCAGCTTTAGTGGTCCTGGAAACACCATATATTTT.

The chain couples TRBV27 to TRBJ1-2, with TRBD1 as a possible D gene (5 bases). V was shortened by 0 bases and J by 3 bases, with 8 bases between the two germline ends. The CDR3 has 14 amino acids. In germline, CDR1 is MNHEY, CDR2 SMNVEV (reference sequence). The CDR3 bases are TGTGCCAGCAGTTTATCGGAGGGGTACTATGGCTACACCTTC. Its translation: CASSLSEGYYGYTF.

V is TRBV7-6 and J is TRBJ1-6; D ambiguous. V gave up 2 bases and J gave up 4 bases, with 9 bases separating them. CDR1 SGHVS and CDR2 FNYEAQ come from the germline V gene. The CDR3 totals 15 residues. CDR3 DNA sequence: TGTGCCAGCAGCTTAAACAGTCAGTATAATTCACCCCTCCACTTT. It specifies CASSLNSQYNSPLHF.

The rearrangement uses TRBV18 and TRBJ1-3; D is possibly TRBD1 (5 bases). The V gene lost 3 bases and the J gene lost 0 bases, with 12 bases spanning the gap. Per the germline V gene, CDR1 is KGHSH and CDR2 is LQKENI. The CDR3 covers 16 residues. The CDR3 is CASSPRMGLSGNTIYF. Here the CDR3 DNA reads TGTGCCAGCTCACCCCGGATGGGGCTCTCTGGAAACACCATATATTTT.

This chain uses TRBV6-5 with TRBJ1-2, with TRBD1 matching over 7 bases. Per the germline V gene, CDR1 is MNHEY and CDR2 is SVGAGI. The CDR3 consists of 14 residues. The J segment lost 4 bases and the V segment lost 6 bases, leaving 8 bases of the junction unmatched. CDR3 sequence reads: CASSRQGHGYGYTF. In DNA, the CDR3 is TGTGCCAGCAGCAGACAGGGTCACGGCTATGGCTACACCTTC.

The J gene is TRBJ2-2, the V gene TRBV5-1; D is possibly TRBD2 (5 bases). Looked up from germline, CDR1 is SGHRS and CDR2 is YFSETQ. V gave up 0 bases and J gave up 7 bases, with 19 bases separating them. The CDR3 loop spans 17 amino acids. The CDR3 DNA is TGCGCCAGCAGCTTGGCATTAACCATAGCGTCTGGCGGGGAGCTGTTTTTT. Translated, it gives CASSLALTIASGGELFF.

This clone came up a few times. The chain has TRBV14 and TRBJ2-2; tentatively, D is TRBD1 (5 bases). Trimming left V 2 bases short and J 4 bases short, with 11 bases between. CDR1 and CDR2 from the germline V gene are SGHDN and FVKESK. This CDR3 has 15 amino acids. The CDR3 DNA sequence: TGTGCCAGCAGCCAAATCACAGGATTCACCGGGGAGCTGTTTTTT. Translating it yields CASSQITGFTGELFF.

This clone turned up a few times. CDR3: CASSFKREAFF. The CDR3, as DNA: TGTGCCAGCAGCTTTAAGCGTGAAGCTTTCTTT. V usage is TRBV7-2 and J usage is TRBJ1-1; D call uncertain. Per germline, CDR1 SGHTA and CDR2 FQGNSA. Trimming cost V 3 bases and J 7 bases, with 6 bases left between them. The CDR3 consists of 11 residues.

V gene TRBV27 combines with J gene TRBJ1-1; D might be TRBD1 (5 bases). The CDR3 spans 16 residues. The germline V gene encodes CDR1 MNHEY and CDR2 SMNVEV (reference sequence). V was clipped by 5 bases and J by 1 base, with 17 bases between them. The CDR3 protein is CASSDDRSPQNTEAFF. The DNA for the CDR3 is TGTGCCAGCAGTGATGACAGATCCCCCCAGAACACTGAAGCTTTCTTT.

V usage is TRBV9 and J usage is TRBJ2-5; TRBD2 aligns across 10 bases. V shed 4 bases and J 2 bases; nucleotides not matched to a gene: 5. CDR1 is SGDLS and CDR2 is YYNGEE in the germline V gene. CDR3 length: 15 residues. The CDR3 region has the DNA TGTGCCAGCAGCCATAGCGGGGGGCGGCAAGAGACCCAGTACTTC. Translating gives CASSHSGGRQETQYF.

The chain couples TRBV6-1 to TRBJ1-2; 11 positions match TRBD1. CDR3 size: 14 residues. Germline values: CDR1 MNHNS, CDR2 SASEGT. Germline trimming cut 7 bases from V and 5 bases from J; bases unmatched to any gene: 6. CDR3 in amino acids: CASTSGTGGYGYTF. The CDR3 DNA sequence: TGTGCCAGCACCTCCGGGACAGGGGGTTATGGCTACACCTTC.

In this sample, this clone turned up many times. The chain has TRBV4-1 and TRBJ1-4; D is ambiguous. The V end was cut by 1 base, the J end by 5 bases, with 8 bases between. Germline values: CDR1 MGHRA, CDR2 YSYEKL. The CDR3 is 14 residues long. The CDR3 reads CASSQAGENEKLFF. The CDR3 nucleotides read TGCGCCAGCAGCCAAGCCGGTGAGAATGAAAAACTGTTTTTT.

The sample holds one count of this clone. J is TRBJ1-1 and V is TRBV10-3; no definite D call. Per germline, CDR1 ENHRY and CDR2 SYGVKD. Trimming removed 3 bases at V and 6 bases at J, with 11 bases between. The CDR3 is 13 residues long. CDR3 in amino acids: CAISEGRFSEAFF. The CDR3 DNA follows: TGTGCCATCAGTGAAGGCAGGTTCTCTGAAGCTTTCTTT.

The chain combines TRBV5-1 with TRBJ2-5; possible D gene TRBD1, 6 bases. The CDR3 totals 15 residues. Per germline, CDR1 SGHRS and CDR2 YFSETQ. V was cut by 7 bases and J by 1 base, with 17 bases left in between. CDR3 amino acids: CASGREGVLQETQYF. CDR3 in DNA: TGCGCCAGCGGGAGAGAGGGGGTCCTCCAAGAGACCCAGTACTTC.

The V call is TRBV19, the J call TRBJ2-7, with TRBD1 identical over 9 bases. The CDR3 extends over 14 amino acids. J gave up 3 bases and V 5 bases, and 5 bases lay outside the gene matches. The germline gives CDR1 LNHDA, CDR2 SQIVND (reference sequence). This CDR3 reads CASSSGQGNYEQYF. Here the CDR3 DNA reads TGTGCCAGTAGTTCGGGACAGGGTAACTACGAGCAGTACTTC.

V is TRBV7-8 and J is TRBJ2-2; D is uncertain. CDR3 length: 15 residues. Per germline, CDR1 SGHVS and CDR2 FQNEAQ. Trimming pared 7 bases from V and 7 bases from J, leaving 19 bases between. CDR3 coding DNA: TGTGCCAGCACCCTCGACGTGAGGCAAAGCGGGGAGCTGTTTTTT. Translation: CASTLDVRQSGELFF. Full variable domain (rest looked up from reference TRBV7-8 and TRBJ2-2): GAGVSQSPRYKVAKRGQDVALRCDPISGHVSLFWYQQALGQGPEFLTYFQNEAQLDKSGLPSDRFFAERPEGSVSTLKIQRTQQEDSAVYLCASTLDVRQSGELFFGEGSRLTVL.

The chain carries TRBV4-1 and TRBJ1-4, with a tentative D call TRBD1 (5 bases). The CDR3 runs 17 residues. CDR1 MGHRA and CDR2 YSYEKL come from the germline V gene. Deletions cut 0 bases from V and 7 bases from J, with 18 bases between. The CDR3 sequence: CASSQDSGTGLGEKLFF. Here the CDR3 DNA reads TGCGCCAGCAGCCAAGACTCCGGAACAGGATTGGGTGAAAAACTGTTTTTT.

The chain uses TRBV7-9 and TRBJ1-5; TRBD1 matches at 7 bases. With 2 bases clipped from V and 1 base from J, the junction kept 5 bases outside the gene matches. This CDR3 comprises 16 residues. Germline loops: CDR1 SEHNR, CDR2 FQNEAQ (reference sequence). CDR3 in DNA: TGTGCCAGCAGCTTATGGGTAGGGGGCAGCAATCAGCCCCAGCATTTT. This gives the protein CASSLWVGGSNQPQHF.